This T cell receptor beta chain was recovered during a study of shared clonotypes between healthy human individuals (dated by TCRdb to about 2020). With regard to the full study: The cohort comprised a couple of women and three men aged 18 to 49 years. To estimate repertoire size and how much clonotype sharing occurs between individuals, the study deeply sequenced the blood TCR repertoires of several healthy adults. To increase sequencing depth and limit assay-specific biases, different laboratories used diverse techniques to prepare libraries and sequence TCR repertoires. Leukapheresis yielded between about 0.85 and 9.5 billion PBMCs per donor.

TCR CDR3 regions were amplified from genomic DNA by multiplex PCR using the deep immunoSEQ assay. Extracted genomic DNA from each cell subset was distributed evenly across all wells of several immunoSEQ 96-well plates, and each plate was treated as a replicate. For unsorted PBMC, each replicate PCR was loaded with approximately 320 ng genomic DNA, equivalent to around 30,000 T cell genomes. Unsorted PBMC genomic DNA was sequenced across ten immunoSEQ deep assay plates. Purified libraries were measured with a Qubit 3.0 fluorometer, size-checked on a Bioanalyzer 2100, and measured again with the KAPA Library Quantification kit. Every immunoSEQ 96-well plate was sequenced on a separate single-read 150-cycle Illumina NextSeq 550 flow cell. The original pipeline was this. Because the immunoSEQ output included only junctional sequences and no quality scores, the filtering could not be the same as the filtering used for full-length reads. To assign V/J genes and CDR3, sequences were annotated against IMGT germline references using PyIR, a Python wrapper for IgBLAST v1.9. Reads were removed for weak V/J assignments (E-value above 1e-6), missing CDR3, stop codons, out-of-frame junctions, or ambiguous translated residues. V3J clonotypes were defined as sequences sharing the same inferred V gene, J gene, and CDR3 amino acid sequence. The percentage overlap between two repertoires was calculated by dividing the number of shared unique clonotypes by the size of the smaller repertoire. Richness of each repertoire was evaluated using RTK rarefaction, the Chao1 estimator, and Recon v2.1 estimates of unobserved clonotypes. The source is immuneACCESS, and TCRdb retained only in-frame sequences with V and J called. Part of the clones is not carried over; for the studies checked, unresolved V genes explain less than half of this, and the remainder is unexplained. V, J and clone size were drawn from that table, and D and trimming were deduced from the DNA. A total of 400,000 to 500,000 clones appear in this sample, 70% to 80% of them only once. The leading ten clones occupy 13% of the sample.

Turning to this clone: The antigen it binds to is not known. It has no much larger one-base neighbor in the sample; base qualities were not kept.

Paper-wide results and their limitations: Pairwise subsampling indicated that sequencing depth was expected to affect the degree of clonotype sharing among donors. Only blood was sampled, and tissue TCR repertoires likely differ from those in blood. The genetic and exposure-history diversity represented was limited by the small number of donors.

Healthy HIV-negative adults with no recently reported acute infections or vaccinations were included as donors. Only Caucasian adults living in Nashville, Tennessee, USA were represented among the donors. For unsorted samples, 75 million to 100 million PBMCs were counted and genomic DNA was extracted with the QIAamp DNA Blood Mini kit. Blood was collected by leukapheresis, and PBMCs were isolated by Ficoll-Histopaque density gradient centrifugation and then cryopreserved in liquid nitrogen vapor phase. The specimen sequenced was PBMCs. The TCR sequence derives from a woman between 40 and 55 years old in good health. Some clones in this sample may be carry-over from other donors' samples.

The CDR3 protein sequence reads: CASSQETGSYEKLFF. The DNA is TGTGCCAGCAGCCAAGAGACAGGGAGTTATGAAAAACTGTTTTTT. In this chain, TRBV4-2 is recombined with TRBJ1-4; 7 central bases correspond to TRBD1. Via the germline V gene, CDR1 is LGHNA and CDR2 YNFKEQ. The CDR3 measures 15 amino acids from cysteine to phenylalanine. Only the CDR3 part of the read is kept: 45 bases, read in frame from the first base. Trimming removed 0 bases from V and 6 bases from J; the gene matches leave 4 bases unexplained.